Shown below are 16 T cell receptor beta chains from a single sample sequenced in a study of T-cell reconstitution after alpha-beta-depleted transplantation in children. Unique molecular identifiers were incorporated into the prepared TCRbeta library. From the PCR reads, TCRdb called clonotypes with MiXCR, one entry per CDR3 protein. The profile shows about 980,000 distinct CDR3 sequences, 25% to 35% of them singletons. This material consisted of PBMCs, mostly from graft donor cells, taken 360 days after TCRalphabeta/CD19-depleted stem cell transplant. The receptors were sampled from a boy in the first two years of life who had a stem cell transplant for SCID, so the T cells may come from the graft donor.

The chain couples TRBV12-3 or TRBV12-4 to TRBJ2-1; a weak D match, TRBD2 (5 bases). CDR3 length equals 12 residues. The germline V and J ends were trimmed by 4 bases and 9 bases, with 10 bases remaining between them. The CDR3: CASSYGVVEQFF. CDR3 coding DNA: TGTGCCAGCAGTTACGGGGTCGTTGAGCAGTTCTTC.

The gene calls are TRBV28 and TRBJ1-4, with a tentative D call TRBD1 (6 bases). Germline V gene data show CDR1 as MDHEN and CDR2 as SYDVKM. The CDR3 extends over 13 amino acids. Trimming left V 10 bases short and J 3 bases short, with 12 bases between. The CDR3 nucleotides read TGTGCCACCGGGGACATCCCTAATGAAAAACTGTTTTTT. Translated, it gives CATGDIPNEKLFF.

This chain connects TRBV29-1 to TRBJ2-3; TRBD1 matches 7 bases. This CDR3 has 14 amino acids. The germline CDR1 and CDR2 sequences are SQVTM and ANQGSEA. The V and J ends lost 7 bases and 1 base, in that order; junction bases with no gene match: 8. The CDR3 DNA reads TGCAGCGCCGTAAAGGGACAGCGCACAGATACGCAGTATTTT. Protein sequence: CSAVKGQRTDTQYF.

CDR3 in amino acids: CSARDTLRGSGPQETQYF. The CDR3 nucleotides are TGCAGTGCTAGAGATACTTTGAGAGGTAGCGGACCACAAGAGACCCAGTACTTC. The genes are TRBV20-1 and TRBJ2-5; tentatively, D is TRBD2 (6 bases). The CDR3 runs 18 residues. Germline CDR1 reads DFQATT; CDR2 reads SNEGSKA (reference sequence). The V end lost 0 bases, the J end lost 2 bases, and 22 bases lay between the germline ends.

The table lists this clonotype with a few counts. The genes are TRBV15 and TRBJ1-2, with D maybe TRBD1 (5 bases). Trimming removed 0 bases at V and 7 bases at J, with 6 bases between. This CDR3 contains 12 residues. Germline V lookup: CDR1 LNHNV, CDR2 YYDKDF (reference sequence). CDR3 in amino acids: CATSRDRAGYTF. The CDR3 DNA reads TGTGCCACCAGCAGAGACAGGGCTGGCTACACCTTC. Full variable domain (outside the CDR3, taken from reference TRBV15 and TRBJ1-2): DAMVIQNPRYQVTQFGKPVTLSCSQTLNHNVMYWYQQKSSQAPKLLFHYYDKDFNNEADTPDNFQSRRPNTSFCFLDIRSPGLGDTAMYLCATSRDRAGYTFGSGTRLTVV.

This clonotype was detected only a few times. The chain employs TRBV24-1 and TRBJ2-1; 7 bases align to TRBD2. This CDR3 spans 15 amino acids. Trimming cost V 12 bases and J 6 bases; bases outside gene matches: 16. Germline CDR1 and CDR2: KGHDR and SFDVKD. CDR3 DNA: TGTGCCCCCACGTCCGGCGGGGGTCCCGGCAATGAGCAGTTCTTC. It is translated as CAPTSGGGPGNEQFF.

The gene calls are TRBV6-1 and TRBJ1-5, with D possibly TRBD1 on 5 matching bases. Trimming took 4 bases from V and 7 from J, leaving 11 bases between them. The CDR3 covers 13 residues. Germline CDR1 and CDR2: MNHNS and SASEGT. CDR3 loop: CASSGQIYQPQHF. The DNA for the CDR3 is TGTGCCAGCAGTGGACAGATTTACCAGCCCCAGCATTTT.

This chain connects TRBV5-1 to TRBJ1-1, with 7 positions matching TRBD1. Germline trimming cut 2 bases from V and 5 bases from J; bases unmatched to any gene: 6. CDR1 and CDR2 (germline): SGHRS, YFSETQ. The length of the CDR3 is 14 residues. CDR3 DNA: TGCGCCAGCAGCTTTATGACAGGGAGGACTGAAGCTTTCTTT. This sequence encodes CASSFMTGRTEAFF.

The gene calls are TRBV5-4 and TRBJ2-2, with D tentatively TRBD1 (5 bases). The germline V gene has CDR1 SGHNT and CDR2 YYREEE (reference sequence). V was pared by 0 bases and J by 6 bases, with 12 bases between. CDR3 length: 15 residues. DNA for the CDR3: TGTGCCAGCAGCTTGGTCGACAGAGGACCCGGGGAGCTGTTTTTT. Translating gives CASSLVDRGPGELFF.

V usage is TRBV30 and J usage is TRBJ1-1; 7 bases agree with TRBD1. The length of the CDR3 is 12 residues. The germline gives CDR1 GTSNPN, CDR2 SVGIG (reference sequence). V lost 6 bases, J lost 1 base, and 2 bases stayed unmatched. In nucleotides, the CDR3 is TGTGCCTGCAACAGGGGGAACACTGAAGCTTTCTTT. Its translation is CACNRGNTEAFF.

This clonotype has a handful of counts. Here the CDR3 reads CASSSGQGEKEKLFF. The CDR3 region has the DNA TGTGCCAGCAGTTCTGGACAGGGAGAAAAGGAAAAACTGTTTTTT. The V call is TRBV5-5, the J call TRBJ1-4; 8 nucleotides line up with TRBD1. The junction had 11 bases not matched to a gene; V was cut back by 5 bases and J by 8 bases. The germline CDR1 and CDR2 sequences are SGHKS and YYEKEE (reference sequence). The CDR3 length is 15 residues.

The V gene is TRBV29-1, the J gene TRBJ2-1; D ambiguous. Germline lookup yields CDR1 SQVTM and CDR2 ANQGSEA. There are 14 residues in the CDR3. Trimming removed 3 bases from V and 6 bases from J, with 15 bases in between. As DNA, the CDR3 is TGCAGCGTTGAGGCGTCAGCCCCCATCAATGAGCAGTTCTTC. It encodes CSVEASAPINEQFF.

The DNA of the CDR3 is TGTGCCAGCAGTCCAGCCGGGACAGGACAGGAAAAACTGTTTTTT. This encodes CASSPAGTGQEKLFF. The chain combines TRBV12-3 or TRBV12-4 with TRBJ1-4; 8 positions agree with TRBD1. V lost 5 bases and J lost 8; bases outside the gene matches: 10. The CDR3 covers 15 residues.

This chain uses TRBV9 with TRBJ1-2; the D is unclear. The CDR3 length is 11 residues. V lost 3 bases and J lost 4, with 4 bases in between. The germline gives CDR1 SGDLS, CDR2 YYNGEE. CDR3 amino acids: CASSDLYGYTF. In nucleotides, the CDR3 is TGTGCCAGCAGCGACCTCTATGGCTACACCTTC.

This clonotype has more than one count but fewer than ten. CDR3 sequence reads: CASSQELGRNTGELFF. CDR3 DNA: TGTGCCAGCAGCCAAGAATTAGGCCGGAACACCGGGGAGCTGTTTTTT. The V gene is TRBV4-2, the J gene TRBJ2-2; no firm D call. Trimming pared 0 bases from V and 1 base from J, leaving 9 bases between. This CDR3 contains 16 residues. Germline V gene sequence: CDR1 LGHNA, CDR2 YNFKEQ.

This chain links TRBV4-1 with TRBJ2-5; no firm D call. V was cut by 0 bases and J by 2 bases, with 19 bases left in between. This CDR3 comprises 18 residues. Per the germline V gene, CDR1 is MGHRA and CDR2 is YSYEKL. CDR3 sequence: CASSQEVAPVTKQETQYF. CDR3 coding DNA: TGCGCCAGCAGCCAAGAAGTGGCGCCGGTAACTAAACAAGAGACCCAGTACTTC.